This passage covers 22 T cell receptor beta chains from one sample sequenced in a study of post-analysis software for immune sequencing data. Study-wide findings and caveats: In patients, TRBV5-6, TRBV5-1 and TRBV20-1 belonged to roughly five TRBV segments found more frequently than in controls.

Unique molecular identifiers tagged the TCR beta cDNA libraries. TCRdb processed the PCR reads anew with MiXCR; each CDR3 protein has one entry. Among approximately 350,000 distinct CDR3 sequences, around 37% were seen once, and the ten largest hold over 10%. Antigen specificity for these receptors is unknown. The material sequenced was blood. Every receptor here comes from a girl between 5 and 17 years old with multiple sclerosis.

This clonotype has more than one count but fewer than ten. This sequence joins TRBV12-3 or TRBV12-4 and TRBJ2-4; D unclear. V was pared by 4 bases and J by 13 bases, with 23 bases between. The CDR3 is made up of 15 amino acids. The CDR3, as DNA: TGTGCCAGCAGTTCCTCGACCGCGCGATTGGGTGAGCAGTACTTC. Translated, it gives CASSSSTARLGEQYF.

The V and J genes are TRBV20-1 and TRBJ2-3; 7 positions agree with TRBD1. The CDR3 covers 15 residues. Germline-derived CDR1 and CDR2 are DFQATT and SNEGSKA (reference sequence). Trimming took 5 bases from V and 0 from J; bases not matched to a gene: 8. CDR3 coding DNA: TGCAGTGCTGGGACAGCCTTTTCTAGCACAGATACGCAGTATTTT. Translated: CSAGTAFSSTDTQYF.

This clonotype has just a few counts. This sequence joins TRBV29-1 and TRBJ2-3; the match to TRBD2 covers 7 bases. CDR3 length equals 14 residues. CDR1 SQVTM and CDR2 ANQGSEA come from the germline V gene. J gave up 3 bases and V 0 bases, and 3 bases lay outside the gene matches. CDR3 in amino acids: CSVEEGGATDTQYF. The CDR3 DNA follows: TGCAGCGTTGAAGAGGGAGGGGCAACAGATACGCAGTATTTT.

The chain joins TRBV7-8 to TRBJ2-1; TRBD1 agrees at 10 bases. Losses at the gene ends were 5 bases for V and 5 bases for J; bases not matched to a gene: 9. CDR1 and CDR2 from the germline V gene are SGHVS and FQNEAQ. This CDR3 comprises 16 residues. The CDR3 nucleotides are TGTGCCAGCAGCGTACCAGTGGGGACAGGGGACAATGAGCAGTTCTTC. The encoded protein is CASSVPVGTGDNEQFF. Full variable domain (rest looked up from reference TRBV7-8 and TRBJ2-1): GAGVSQSPRYKVAKRGQDVALRCDPISGHVSLFWYQQALGQGPEFLTYFQNEAQLDKSGLPSDRFFAERPEGSVSTLKIQRTQQEDSAVYLCASSVPVGTGDNEQFFGPGTRLTVL.

Comment on this clonotype: The junction and the germline gene differ at one end; a read error may be behind it. This rearrangement joins TRBV9 to TRBJ2-1, with D perhaps given as TRBD1 or TRBD2 (5 bases each). The germline V gene has CDR1 SGDLS and CDR2 YYNGEE. CDR3 size: 17 residues. CDR3 in amino acids: CASSGERTLSSYNERFF. For the CDR3, the DNA is TGTGCCAGCAGCGGGGAGCGGACACTAAGCTCCTACAATGAGCGGTTCTTC.

The sample holds many counts of this clonotype. The V gene is TRBV27, the J gene TRBJ1-1, with a weak D call TRBD1 (6 bases). CDR1 is MNHEY and CDR2 is SMNVEV in the germline V gene (reference sequence). Trimming took off 5 bases at V and 5 bases at J, with 15 bases between the two ends. The CDR3 runs 14 residues. As DNA, the CDR3 is TGTGCCAGCAGTCAACAGGGAGGTTTTACTGAAGCTTTCTTT. Its translation is CASSQQGGFTEAFF.

The sample holds a few counts of this clonotype. The chain combines TRBV20-1 with TRBJ2-3; no definite D call. The CDR3 runs 12 residues. Per the germline V gene, CDR1 is DFQATT and CDR2 is SNEGSKA (reference sequence). Trimming pared 8 bases from V and 1 base from J, leaving 10 bases between. For the CDR3, the DNA is TGCAGTATCAGACAAGGCACAGATACGCAGTATTTT. Amino acid sequence: CSIRQGTDTQYF.

This clonotype showed up just once. The chain combines TRBV24-1 with TRBJ1-2; possible D gene TRBD1, 5 bases. This CDR3 is built from 15 residues. Germline V gene data show CDR1 as KGHDR and CDR2 as SFDVKD. The ends were cut back, 2 bases at V and 8 bases at J, with 17 bases in the middle. In DNA, the CDR3 is TGTGCCACCAGTGATTCGACGGCCGGCTGGGGGGGCTACACCTTC. This gives the protein CATSDSTAGWGGYTF.

The chain employs TRBV4-1 and TRBJ2-7, with D hard to call. Germline-derived CDR1 and CDR2 are MGHRA and YSYEKL. CDR3 length: 14 amino acids. The germline V and J ends were trimmed by 1 base and 2 bases, with 9 bases remaining between them. This chain's CDR3 is CASSQGQATYEQYF. CDR3 in DNA: TGCGCCAGCAGCCAAGGCCAGGCGACCTACGAGCAGTACTTC.

In this sample, this clonotype turned up once. The chain couples TRBV5-1 to TRBJ1-1; tentatively, D is TRBD1 (5 bases). Trimming cost V 1 base and J 4 bases, with 8 bases left between them. The CDR3 covers 13 residues. Germline V lookup: CDR1 SGHRS, CDR2 YFSETQ. This CDR3 is CASSLLGTTEAFF. In nucleotides, the CDR3 is TGCGCCAGCAGCTTGTTGGGGACCACTGAAGCTTTCTTT. Full variable domain (rest looked up from reference TRBV5-1 and TRBJ1-1): KAGVTQTPRYLIKTRGQQVTLSCSPISGHRSVSWYQQTPGQGLQFLFEYFSETQRNKGNFPGRFSGRQFSNSRSEMNVSTLELGDSALYLCASSLLGTTEAFFGQGTRLTVV.

This chain connects TRBV5-1 to TRBJ2-7; no reliable D call. The V end was cut by 0 bases, the J end by 0 bases, with 13 bases between. The V gene's germline CDR1 is SGHRS and CDR2 YFSETQ. This CDR3 is 16 amino acids long. The CDR3 DNA sequence: TGCGCCAGCAGCTTGGAATCTTCATCGAGCTCCTACGAGCAGTACTTC. This codes for CASSLESSSSSYEQYF.

This chain connects TRBV20-1 to TRBJ2-1, with 11 nucleotides matching TRBD2. This CDR3 comprises 17 residues. Germline values: CDR1 DFQATT, CDR2 SNEGSKA (reference sequence). V was pared by 0 bases and J by 12 bases, with 16 bases of the junction left unmatched. CDR3 protein: CSARDPLGASGGRVQFF. CDR3 DNA sequence: TGCAGTGCTAGAGACCCCTTGGGAGCTAGCGGGGGGCGGGTGCAGTTCTTC.

In its sample, this clonotype was seen once. The rearrangement uses TRBV7-2 and TRBJ2-1; tentatively, D is TRBD1 (5 bases). The CDR3 covers 14 residues. The V gene lost 3 bases and the J gene lost 10 bases, with 16 bases spanning the gap. Germline loops: CDR1 SGHTA, CDR2 FQGNSA. For the CDR3, the DNA is TGTGCCAGCAGCTTTGAACGGATGGCAGGGGAGCAGTTCTTC. Encoded protein: CASSFERMAGEQFF.

V and J are TRBV20-1 and TRBJ2-1, with 9 bases lining up with TRBD1. Losses at the gene ends were 2 bases for V and 4 bases for J; bases not matched to a gene: 6. The length of the CDR3 is 15 residues. In germline, CDR1 is DFQATT, CDR2 SNEGSKA (reference sequence). CDR3 sequence: CSARRSGTGYNEQFF. The CDR3, as DNA: TGCAGTGCTAGAAGATCCGGGACAGGGTACAATGAGCAGTTCTTC.

V and J are TRBV28 and TRBJ2-7; possibly TRBD1 for D (6 bases). V was clipped by 2 bases and J by 6 bases, with 17 bases between them. The germline gives CDR1 MDHEN, CDR2 SYDVKM. The CDR3 runs to 15 residues. The CDR3 region is CASSLQGRGDSEQYF. The CDR3 nucleotides read TGTGCCAGCAGTTTACAGGGCAGGGGCGATTCCGAGCAGTACTTC. Filled out from reference TRBV28 and TRBJ2-7, the complete variable domain reads DVKVTQSSRYLVKRTGEKVFLECVQDMDHENMFWYRQDPGLGLRLIYFSYDVKMKEKGDIPEGYSVSREKKERFSLILESASTNQTSMYLCASSLQGRGDSEQYFGPGTRLTVT.

This clonotype was observed once. This chain links TRBV28 with TRBJ2-1; TRBD2 agrees at 8 bases. Germline loops: CDR1 MDHEN, CDR2 SYDVKM. V shed 5 bases and J 4 bases; nucleotides not matched to a gene: 16. The CDR3 has 18 amino acids. The CDR3 DNA reads as TGTGCCAGCAGTCCAAGAATAGGGGCGGGGGGTTGGTACAATGAGCAGTTCTTC. Translated: CASSPRIGAGGWYNEQFF.

This clonotype was detected only a few times. V usage is TRBV20-1 and J usage is TRBJ2-3; unclear D gene. Trimming removed 2 bases at V and 0 bases at J, with 9 bases between. This CDR3 is 14 amino acids long. CDR1 is DFQATT, CDR2 SNEGSKA, per germline (reference sequence). The CDR3 region is CSARLGISTDTQYF. In nucleotides, the CDR3 is TGCAGTGCTAGATTAGGGATTAGCACAGATACGCAGTATTTT.

This clonotype was picked up a small number of times. The chain couples TRBV25-1 to TRBJ2-1, with D maybe TRBD1 (6 bases). Germline CDR1 MGHDK, CDR2 SYGVNS. The V end was cut by 1 base, the J end by 6 bases, with 7 bases between. This CDR3 is built from 13 residues. CDR3 region: CASSESGANEQFF. CDR3 coding DNA: TGTGCCAGCAGTGAATCAGGGGCCAATGAGCAGTTCTTC.

The chain is built from TRBV28 and TRBJ2-5; weak D call: TRBD2 (6 bases). The V and J ends lost 8 bases and 1 base respectively, with 11 bases between them. The CDR3 is 13 residues long. Germline loops: CDR1 MDHEN, CDR2 SYDVKM. The CDR3 sequence is CASSNGGQETQYF. CDR3 nucleotide sequence: TGTGCCAGCTCGAACGGGGGCCAAGAGACCCAGTACTTC.

This clonotype was detected a few times. The rearrangement joins TRBV18 to TRBJ2-5, with D perhaps TRBD1 or TRBD2 (6 bases each). V lost 3 bases and J lost 5, with 16 bases in between. The CDR3 is 15 amino acids. The germline CDR1 and CDR2 sequences are KGHSH and LQKENI. The CDR3 loop is CASSPSGGAVETQYF. DNA for the CDR3: TGTGCCAGCTCACCTTCCGGGGGCGCGGTGGAGACCCAGTACTTC.

The rearrangement uses TRBV4-2 and TRBJ2-1; D is uncertain. The germline CDR1 and CDR2 sequences are LGHNA and YNFKEQ. The CDR3 covers 14 residues. The V gene lost 2 bases and the J gene lost 5 bases, with 10 bases spanning the gap. CDR3 nucleotides: TGTGCCAGCAGCCAATCGGTCAGCGACAATGAGCAGTTCTTC. The encoded protein is CASSQSVSDNEQFF.

This clonotype appeared a few times. One end of the junction fails to match germline, which may point to a read error. J is TRBJ2-1 and V is TRBV29-1; 13 nucleotides agree with TRBD2. The CDR3 spans 16 residues. Germline CDR1 is SQVTM and CDR2 is ANQGSEA. This chain's CDR3 is CSVRLAGGLTYDEQFF. The CDR3 nucleotides read TGCAGCGTCAGACTAGCGGGGGGCCTTACCTACGATGAGCAGTTCTTC.